The TCR beta chain under discussion was sequenced for a study of beta chain features in type 1 diabetes. General observations from the study: In the patient group, naive, central memory and Treg TCRB repertoires seemed more alike than in the healthy donor group. People with Type 1 diabetes carried modestly yet significantly shorter TCRB CDR3s in all four CD4+ subsets. Insertions were fewer and deletions more numerous at VDJ junctions in type 1 diabetes patients.

As every portion of the isolated RNA was reverse transcribed, the sequencing read expressed TCRB transcripts. The method was immunoSEQ multiplex PCR; TCRdb's version includes in-frame clones alone and lacks a portion of them. The sample has about 150,000 clones, roughly 9% seen once. This clone appeared a few times. The antigen is undetermined. The sequence derives from a woman aged 25-40 years with type 1 diabetes. Sequencing was performed on central memory CD4+ T cells from blood.

The DNA of the CDR3 is TGTGCCAGCAGTTTCGCTAGCGGGAGGCTCCACAATGAGCAGTTCTTC. Translating gives CASSFASGRLHNEQFF. The V and J genes are TRBV27 and TRBJ2-1, with 11 bases matching TRBD2. This CDR3 comprises 16 residues. Germline V gene sequence: CDR1 MNHEY, CDR2 SMNVEV (reference sequence). Unmatched junction bases numbered 6, after V lost 3 bases and J lost 5 bases.